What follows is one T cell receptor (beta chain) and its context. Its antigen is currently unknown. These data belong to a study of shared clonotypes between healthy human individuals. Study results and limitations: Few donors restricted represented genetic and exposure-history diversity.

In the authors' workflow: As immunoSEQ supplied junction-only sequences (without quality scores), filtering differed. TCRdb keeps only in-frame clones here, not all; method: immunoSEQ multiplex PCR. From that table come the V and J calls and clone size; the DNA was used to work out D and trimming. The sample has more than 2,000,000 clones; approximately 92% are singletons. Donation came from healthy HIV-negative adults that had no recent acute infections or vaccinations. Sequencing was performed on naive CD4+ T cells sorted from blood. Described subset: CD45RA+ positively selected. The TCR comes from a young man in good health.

The CDR3 coding sequence is TGTGCCAGCAGTGAAATTGGGCTATTCTGGCAGGAACAAGATACGCAGTATTTT. It codes for CASSEIGLFWQEQDTQYF. This sequence joins TRBV6-1 and TRBJ2-3, with D unclear. Trimming pared 2 bases from V and 5 bases from J, leaving 23 bases between. This CDR3 contains 18 residues. Germline CDR1 is MNHNS and CDR2 is SASEGT.